This entry lists 8 T cell receptor beta chains sequenced from one sample in a study of identical twins. MiXCR was run by TCRdb on the 5' RACE reads, yielding one entry per CDR3 protein. This sample has about 530,000 distinct CDR3 sequences, with about 16% found just once. The same data also contributed to another study, on yellow fever vaccine responses in identical twins.

The specimen sequenced was CD4+ T cells sorted from blood. The origin of the receptors is a woman between 18 and 30 years old in good health.

This clonotype was recorded many times. J is TRBJ2-6 and V is TRBV6-6; D remains unclear. In germline, CDR1 is MNHNY, CDR2 SVGAGI (reference sequence). Trimming removed 7 bases at V and 1 base at J, with 5 bases between. CDR3 length equals 13 residues. This CDR3 reads CASTPSGANVLTF. As DNA, the CDR3 is TGTGCCAGCACTCCATCTGGGGCCAACGTCCTGACTTTC.

This clonotype came up a few times. V gene TRBV12-3 or TRBV12-4 combines with J gene TRBJ2-7; D is perhaps TRBD1 or TRBD2 (6 bases each). The CDR3 length is 14 residues. Deletions cut 1 base from V and 3 bases from J, with 10 bases between. The CDR3 region has the DNA TGTGCCAGCAGTTTAGAGGGGGGCATCTACGAGCAGTACTTC. Encoded protein: CASSLEGGIYEQYF.

V usage is TRBV29-1 and J usage is TRBJ1-2; 7 bases agree with TRBD1. Trimming took 6 bases from V and 7 from J; bases not matched to a gene: 11. This CDR3 contains 13 residues. Germline lookup yields CDR1 SQVTM and CDR2 ANQGSEA. This CDR3 reads CSVAPQGKSGYTF. In DNA, the CDR3 is TGCAGCGTCGCGCCACAGGGGAAGAGTGGCTACACCTTC.

The chain uses TRBV5-1 and TRBJ2-5; D unresolved. This CDR3 is built from 14 residues. From germline, CDR1 is SGHRS and CDR2 YFSETQ. Between the trimmed V and J ends, which lost 0 bases and 5 bases, there was a span of 11 bases. This chain's CDR3 is CASSLASPRETQYF. CDR3 DNA sequence: TGCGCCAGCAGCTTGGCGTCCCCCCGGGAGACCCAGTACTTC.

This clonotype was seen a few times. The chain is built from TRBV20-1 and TRBJ2-7; D may be TRBD1 (5 bases). The CDR3 runs to 14 residues. The germline V gene encodes CDR1 DFQATT and CDR2 SNEGSKA (reference sequence). Trimming took 3 bases from V and 4 from J, leaving 16 bases between them. The CDR3 coding sequence is TGCAGTGCTAGTTCCAGGGCCTCGAGTTACGAGCAGTACTTC. This encodes CSASSRASSYEQYF.

This chain links TRBV20-1 with TRBJ1-1, with TRBD1 matching 7 bases. Unmatched junction bases numbered 7, after V lost 6 bases and J lost 3 bases. CDR3 length: 13 residues. Germline CDR1 DFQATT, CDR2 SNEGSKA (reference sequence). DNA for the CDR3: TGCAGTGCCTACAGGGGAGGGGACACTGAAGCTTTCTTT. Encoded protein: CSAYRGGDTEAFF.

This clonotype has more than one count but fewer than ten. The genes are TRBV20-1 and TRBJ2-1, with 9 bases fitting TRBD2. Germline V CDR1 and CDR2: DFQATT, SNEGSKA (reference sequence). Unmatched junction bases numbered 3, after V lost 4 bases and J lost 8 bases. This CDR3 has 12 residues. This chain's CDR3 is CSATSGIDEQFF. CDR3 DNA: TGCAGTGCTACTAGCGGGATCGATGAGCAGTTCTTC.

This clonotype was counted a few times. The chain joins TRBV10-1 to TRBJ2-7; no definite D call. Trimming took 3 bases from V and 3 from J, leaving 6 bases between them. Germline V CDR1 and CDR2: WNHNN, SYGVQD (reference sequence). This CDR3 spans 12 amino acids. CDR3 sequence reads: CASSDRSYEQYF. DNA of the CDR3: TGCGCCAGCAGTGACAGGAGCTACGAGCAGTACTTC.